A selection of T cell receptor beta chains follows, all from one sample in a study of T-cell reconstitution after alpha-beta-depleted transplantation in children. One entry per CDR3 protein, called by TCRdb with MiXCR from the PCR reads. The table shows hundreds of thousands of distinct CDR3 sequences, with over 10% occurring only once. The material was PBMCs, mostly from graft donor cells, obtained 360 days after TCRalphabeta/CD19-depleted stem cell transplant. Source of these receptors: a male patient under 18 who had a stem cell transplant for acute myeloid leukemia, so the T cells may come from the graft donor. CDR3s include the opening cysteine and the closing phenylalanine or tryptophan.

v_call,j_call,cdr3_aa
TRBV29-1,TRBJ2-5,CSVSFAGGQETQYF
TRBV5-4,TRBJ2-2,CASLVQGLTGELFF
TRBV7-2,TRBJ2-3,CASSLIDSTDTQYF
TRBV9,TRBJ1-1,CASSVSPSTEAFF
TRBV2,TRBJ1-5,CASSAGSNQPQHF
TRBV7-2,TRBJ2-1,CASSLAGTSGGEQFF
TRBV9,TRBJ2-7,CASSLTGTSVNYEQYF
TRBV6-5,TRBJ1-5,CASGRDSNQPQHF
TRBV4-2,TRBJ2-7,CASSQDKGGYEQYF
TRBV3-1,TRBJ2-7,CASSRNPFAGGNYEQYF
TRBV20-1,TRBJ2-1,CCAQVPGGSWSYNEQFF
TRBV28,TRBJ2-5,CASSFGGARETQYF
TRBV5-1,TRBJ2-5,CASSHGQIQETQYF
TRBV6-5,TRBJ2-5,CASSARETQYF
TRBV7-2,TRBJ2-1,CASSSKINRGLRSEQFF
TRBV6-5,TRBJ2-5,CASSYSVPGRVKVTQYF
TRBV20-1,TRBJ1-4,CSAINREGNEKLFF
TRBV7-9,TRBJ2-7,CASSLGYPGEQYF
TRBV21-1,TRBJ2-1,CASSAKTSGRTRGEDNEQFF
TRBV7-6,TRBJ2-1,CASSPYPAGDYNEQFF
TRBV20-1,TRBJ2-2,CSAREGRVAGELFF
TRBV30,TRBJ1-1,CAWNTGVNTEAFF
TRBV12-3/TRBV12-4,TRBJ2-5,CASSLVEGRGETQYF
TRBV27,TRBJ2-7,CASGFGLYDPYEQYF
TRBV7-8,TRBJ2-7,CASSLVASGSGEQYF
TRBV29-1,TRBJ2-2,CSVKRVLAGGLYTGELFF
TRBV28,TRBJ2-5,CASSFPVLAGIKTQYF
TRBV5-1,TRBJ2-2,CASSSKGTTTSSTGELFF
TRBV6-2/TRBV6-3,TRBJ2-3,CASSYGGRPDTQYF
TRBV6-5,TRBJ1-1,CASVGLARVNTEAFF
TRBV18,TRBJ2-7,CASSGTVYEQYF
TRBV6-6,TRBJ1-1,CASSYGQVTEAFF
TRBV18,TRBJ1-1,CASSTPPNTEAFF
TRBV29-1,TRBJ2-1,CSGGQRGIYNEQFF
TRBV4-3,TRBJ1-1,CASSSIPHTEAFF
TRBV14,TRBJ2-6,CASSLLPGPTSGSPGANVLTF
TRBV6-5,TRBJ2-2,CASSFPGLAGVLTGELFF
TRBV14,TRBJ2-1,CASSPPGLNYPSYNEQFF
TRBV14,TRBJ2-2,CASSQEGDRTPTGELFF
TRBV9,TRBJ1-3,CASSASGGSGNTIYF
TRBV6-2/TRBV6-3,TRBJ2-7,CASSLTGVIYEQYF
TRBV20-1,TRBJ2-5,CSARRIGEETQYF
TRBV20-1,TRBJ2-1,CSARGLSTPYNEQFF
TRBV7-9,TRBJ2-1,CASSSNRDEQFF
TRBV4-3,TRBJ2-1,CASSQAIQREFNEQFF
TRBV4-3,TRBJ1-1,CASSPRTNTEAFF
TRBV2,TRBJ2-1,CASSEAPISPNEQFF
TRBV7-3,TRBJ2-3,CASSPRLAVLVDTQYF
TRBV7-2,TRBJ2-1,CASSFKGTGHNEQFF
TRBV4-3,TRBJ2-5,CASSQELPRQETQYF
TRBV4-3,TRBJ2-1,CASSQQAEQFF
TRBV6-1,TRBJ2-3,CASNRAGGMSTDTQYF
TRBV12-5,TRBJ2-1,CASGLYPDRGRHNEQFF
TRBV27,TRBJ2-2,CASSPQLAGAMNTGELFF
TRBV20-1,TRBJ2-7,CSARDNRGSQYEQYF
TRBV7-3,TRBJ2-1,CASSFLSGSVDEQFF
TRBV12-3/TRBV12-4,TRBJ2-3,CASSTADPSRVTQYF